This T cell receptor beta chain came from a study of cytomegalovirus exposure and HLA in healthy donors (dated by TCRdb to the late 2010s). A note on the overall study: An earlier analysis of 587 of the donors reported about 300 Gb of sequence data and 95 million to 140 million unique TCR beta sequences obtained from roughly 170 million T cells. Among 300 to 500 genotyped donors of the cohort, an average of about 220,000 unique TCR beta nucleotide sequences was sequenced per donor, of which about 19% were non-productive. Of the 398 genotyped donors, over 70% fell in the genetic ancestry cluster associated with self-reported Caucasian donors. A later analysis re-examined previously published TCR beta repertoires from more than 650 donors and added high-resolution HLA genotyping to investigate patterns of TCR occurrence. Typing coverage varied by locus: roughly 620-640 donors for A, B, C, DRB1 and DQB1; roughly 510 for DQA1; around 610 for DPA1; approximately 490 for DPB1. Rather than using new phenotypic data, the later analysis identified candidate immune exposures from TCR beta sequences and from how often those sequences occurred across donors. An early release that covered roughly 600 HLA-typed donors contained 300 to 350 gigabases of sequencing data and some 87 million unique TCR sequences. Genome-wide SNP genotypes for about 65% of the roughly 670 donors were used in a later genetic analysis, which treated that subset as a discovery cohort. All discovery cohort repertoires had been generated on a single sequencing platform. The study was designed to test whether signatures of past pathogen exposure could be identified by cataloging public T cell receptors. In addition to the first cohort of approximately 670 subjects, a separate validation cohort of over 90 different subjects was used. Both class I and class II loci were covered by HLA typing, at four-digit resolution. A handful of DR-DQ haplotypes were handled as single units for association and clustering because linkage in the cohort was strong. An earlier analysis of more than 450 of the donors used high-throughput TCR beta sequencing to judge whether each TCR beta V gene segment behaved as functional or pseudogenic. High-throughput TCR immunosequencing, statistical association of individual TCRs with disease status, and machine learning were combined to predict cytomegalovirus infection status. Alongside the repertoire data, information on donor age, sex, ethnicity and CMV serostatus was compiled. Using immunosequencing, the study profiled T cell repertoires from some 670 subjects and related those repertoires to cytomegalovirus serostatus. What the work shows at the level of the full study, not this receptor alone: CMV serostatus was the only immune exposure information available for the cohort. Correlated functional status among segregating V segments might be attributable to linkage disequilibrium, but an unknown experimental factor could not be ruled out. Because HLA typing was missing for some donors at each locus, association tests included only the typed subset. The authors suggested that the approach could potentially be generalized to other disease states and immunological phenotypes. Several of the top co-occurrence clusters appeared to be linked to parvovirus B19, influenza, CMV and Epstein-Barr virus, according to a later analysis. Most TCR sequences were observed very rarely across donors, whereas some public TCRs were present in many individuals. Because counts were too low, about 15 rarely observed V segments, including chromosome 9 orphons, were left out of the earlier analysis of 587 of the donors. Roughly uniform sequencing depth across donors was assumed in presence/absence analyses, although this assumption may not hold. Cytomegalovirus status was reported to be diagnosed by the classifier with high specificity and sensitivity in both the original and validation cohorts. A cluster of highly shared sequence variants was judged likely to represent a technical artifact of the sequencing pipeline. Because the 87-base-pair reads could not distinguish some IMGT-functional V segments, including TRBV6-2 and TRBV6-3, those segments were excluded. In vitro tests confirmed that a few of the cytomegalovirus-associated TCR beta chains recognize cytomegalovirus antigens. A later genetic analysis associated a missense DCLRE1C variant with V-gene and J-gene trimming of TCR beta chains, and an independent cohort replicated the association. An earlier analysis of approximately 600 of the donors showed that most TCR beta V segments appeared in productive rearrangements either about 90% or about 30% of the time, which broadly matched IMGT annotations. Compared with the roughly 700-donor mean, donors in an Asian-associated ancestry cluster had fewer N-insertions in productive TCRs, according to a later genetic analysis. At a false discovery rate of 0.05, a later analysis linked some 18,000 TCR beta sequences to specific HLA alleles. A further reported finding was that TCR beta sequences accurately predicted the HLA-A and HLA-B alleles for most subjects in the first cohort. Most CMV-associated TCR beta chains appeared to be HLA-restricted in a later analysis, and the HLA associations seemed to be driven largely by CMV exposure. Compared with equally common non-associated chains, HLA-associated TCR beta chains in a later analysis were more clonally expanded and had lower generation probabilities. In a later analysis, TCR association rates were found to vary across HLA loci, with the most associated TCRs seen for DRB1 alleles and the fewest for HLA-C alleles. This cohort had only TCR beta chains sequenced, and the lack of alpha or paired-chain data limited which features could be detected. In the study, around 160 TCR beta chains were listed as associated with cytomegalovirus. When HLA alleles, especially DR and DQ, strongly co-occurred, attributing TCR associations to individual alleles was difficult.

The cohort comprised 666 healthy bone marrow donors. All cohort members were sampled while nominally healthy, although unrecorded immune exposures were likely present. The donor was CMV seronegative and was included in the group of under 450 seronegative cohort members. A peripheral blood sample was collected from each donor, and TCR beta sequencing was performed on peripheral blood mononuclear cells. Genomic DNA was extracted from the blood cell samples with the Qiagen DNeasy Blood Extraction Kit. On this clone itself: Its cognate antigen has yet to be identified. No clone much larger than this one lies a single base away; base qualities are absent.

The library was produced with the immunoSEQ multiplex PCR assay. For the multiplex PCR, a mixture combining 60 forward primers for TCR Vbeta segments and 13 reverse primers for TCR Jbeta segments was used. A multiplex PCR assay on genomic DNA amplified the CDR3 region of rearranged TCR beta genes. On the Illumina HiSeq System, the amplified TCR beta libraries were sequenced as 87-base-pair reads. The published analysis was carried out like this. A later analysis tallied around 82 million unique TCR beta chains across the approximately 670 repertoires, and around 10 million of those chains were shared by two or more donors. To remove PCR and sequencing errors, raw reads were error-corrected and collapsed into unique sequences using a nearest-neighbor algorithm that merged closely related sequences. To assign V, D and J gene segments, CDR3 sequences were aligned to IMGT reference sequences. For a sequence to be retained, at least a six-nucleotide match to both a V gene segment and a J gene segment was required. A rearrangement counted as productive if the CDR3 had no stop codons and remained in frame with V and J, and every other rearrangement counted as non-productive. Following IMGT convention, CDR3 was defined as the stretch from the second conserved V-encoded cysteine to the conserved J-encoded phenylalanine. The earlier analysis of some 580 of the donors excluded any sequence lacking an unambiguous match to a single V gene segment. In an earlier analysis of approximately 590 of the donors, a V segment was called functional when productive rearrangements were above 56.7%, and segregating when the standard deviation between donors exceeded 5%. A statistical classification framework was developed to diagnose cytomegalovirus status using the catalog of TCR beta chain sequences. In a later analysis, V and J genes were assigned by comparing TCR nucleotide sequences against IMGT/GENE-DB human TR gene sequences. The TCRdist pipeline was used in a later analysis to assign CDR3 sequences and most-parsimonious VDJ recombination scenarios. In a later analysis, every TCR beta chain was defined by the combination of its CDR3 amino acid sequence and its V-gene family, and reads without a unique V-gene family were dropped. To address suspected cross-contamination and a sequencing artifact, a later analysis removed approximately 600 highly shared, low-generation-probability nucleotide sequences. In a later analysis, a clonal expansion index for each public chain was calculated from normalized within-repertoire ranks of inferred template counts. Generation probabilities in a later analysis came from a VDJ recombination model fitted to out-of-frame rearrangements, and those results were checked against IGoR. In a later analysis, hypergeometric tests were used to score TCR-TCR, TCR-HLA and TCR-CMV co-occurrence, with a repertoire-size bias correction applied to TCR pairs. To estimate false discovery rates, a later analysis permuted the HLA or CMV assignments 20 times. In a later analysis, co-occurring TCRs were grouped using DBSCAN, with TCRdist sequence similarity added in when clustering inside HLA-allele-positive subsets. Co-occurrence clustering excluded repertoires with fewer than 30,000 or more than 120,000 public chains, plus five with anomalous nucleotide sharing. TCRdb took this table from immuneACCESS and kept in-frame rearrangements with V and J called. Such tables lack part of the clones; where checked against another copy, unresolved V genes explain under half of the gap, and the rest is unexplained. Clone size and the V and J calls come from that table; the DNA yielded D and trimming. The sample records 120,000 or so clones, roughly 70% of which are singletons. The top ten clonotypes cover approximately 3.8% of the sample.

CDR1 is given as MNHNS and CDR2 as SASEGT, both from the germline V gene. The CDR3, cysteine through phenylalanine, is 14 amino acids long. CDR3 DNA is the only sequence kept; it has 42 bases, read in frame from the first base. Trimmed from V: 4 bases; trimmed from J: 5 bases; junction bases lacking a gene match: 5. The material sequenced was PBMCs. The TCR sequence derives from a man in his thirties or forties in good health and CMV-seronegative. Here the chain combines TRBV6-1 and TRBJ1-5; the junction holds 7 bases that match TRBD1. CDR3 reads: CASSVTGDHQPQHF. The sequenced DNA: TGTGCCAGCAGTGTAACAGGGGACCATCAGCCCCAGCATTTT.